This T cell receptor beta chain was sequenced in a study of blood T cell repertoires in COVID-19. Profiling relied on immunoSEQ multiplex PCR, and the TCRdb table lists in-frame clones only, not all of them. This table holds about 160,000 clones, approximately 91% found once. Germline V gene sequence: CDR1 MNHEY, CDR2 SVGEGT. V dropped 5 bases and J dropped 1 base, with 12 bases sitting between them. The CDR3 loop spans 15 amino acids. The material sequenced was peripheral blood. The clonotype was recovered from a young man with acute or convalescent COVID-19. V gene TRBV6-2 or TRBV6-3 combines with J gene TRBJ1-3; a weak D match, TRBD1 (5 bases). The CDR3 reads CASSRYGGSGNTIYF. The CDR3 bases are TGTGCCAGCAGTCGCTACGGGGGTTCTGGAAACACCATATATTTT.